A single sample gave rise to the 8 T cell receptor beta chains below, sequenced in a study of post-analysis software for immune sequencing data. Built from TCR beta cDNA, the libraries had unique molecular identifiers in them. TCRdb reprocessed the PCR reads via MiXCR and lists one record per CDR3 protein. The sample consists of some 500,000 distinct CDR3 sequences, under 55% of them appearing once. These receptors lack a known antigen. Study results and caveats: Comparison of patients with controls showed 5 or 6 TRBV segments more frequent in patients, TRBV5-6, TRBV5-1 and TRBV20-1 among them.

The specimen was blood. All receptors derive from a girl aged 10-17 years with multiple sclerosis.

This clonotype was counted only a few times. This CDR3 reads CASSLPGANYGYTF. The CDR3 DNA reads as TGTGCCAGCAGTCTACCGGGGGCTAACTATGGCTACACCTTC. The V call is TRBV28, the J call TRBJ1-2, with TRBD1 as a possible D gene (5 bases). V was trimmed by 5 bases and J by 0 bases, leaving 10 bases between them. The CDR3 is 14 amino acids. Germline CDR1 and CDR2: MDHEN and SYDVKM.

The V call is TRBV5-1, the J call TRBJ2-4, with 11 bases that match TRBD2. Per the germline V gene, CDR1 is SGHRS and CDR2 is YFSETQ. V was pared by 4 bases and J by 9 bases, with 12 bases of the junction left unmatched. The CDR3 is 16 amino acids. The CDR3 region has the DNA TGCGCCAGCAGCCATCGCGCAGGGACTAGCGGTATCATTCAGTACTTC. Encoded protein: CASSHRAGTSGIIQYF.

This chain joins TRBV28 and TRBJ2-5; possibly TRBD1 or TRBD2 for D (6 bases each). The closer fit of TRBJ2-7 to the DNA end suggests the J call may be wrong. Germline lookup yields CDR1 MDHEN and CDR2 SYDVKM. The CDR3 is 18 amino acids. The CDR3: CASSLITGGTNPPYEQYF. Here the CDR3 DNA reads TGTGCCAGCAGTTTAATAACAGGAGGGACAAACCCACCCTACGAGCAGTACTTC.

This chain connects TRBV5-1 to TRBJ2-1, with 14 bases matching TRBD2. This CDR3 has 15 residues. The trim removed 0 bases at V and 8 bases at J, leaving 1 base unmatched. Germline CDR1 reads SGHRS; CDR2 reads YFSETQ. In DNA form, the CDR3 reads TGCGCCAGCAGCTTGGGGACTAGCGGGAGGTATGAGCAGTTCTTC. Translated: CASSLGTSGRYEQFF.

The rearrangement uses TRBV5-5 and TRBJ2-7; 9 nucleotides line up with TRBD1. Germline trimming cut 4 bases from V and 0 bases from J; bases unmatched to any gene: 5. In germline, CDR1 is SGHKS, CDR2 YYEKEE (reference sequence). This CDR3 has 15 residues. CDR3 protein: CASSIETGGSYEQYF. CDR3 DNA sequence: TGTGCCAGCAGCATAGAGACAGGGGGCTCCTACGAGCAGTACTTC.

This clonotype showed up just a few times. The CDR3 DNA reads as TGTGCCAGCAGCTCAAGGGCCACCGGGGAGCTGTTTTTT. Encoded protein: CASSSRATGELFF. The J gene is TRBJ2-2, the V gene TRBV7-3; D gene uncertain. The CDR3 is 13 residues long. Germline V gene lookup returns CDR1 SGHTA and CDR2 FQGTGA. V gave up 4 bases and J gave up 4 bases, with 7 bases separating them.

Remarks on this clonotype: The junction and the germline gene differ at one end; a read error may be behind it. The genes are TRBV20-1 and TRBJ2-7, with a possible D match to TRBD1 (5 bases). The germline V gene encodes CDR1 DFQATT and CDR2 SNEGSKA (reference sequence). CDR3 size: 14 residues. CDR3 residues: CSARPPTETYEQYF. In DNA, the CDR3 is TGCAGTGCTAGACCCCCGACAGAAACCTATGAGCAGTACTTC.

This clonotype was observed a few times. The V and J genes are TRBV7-9 and TRBJ2-1; 12 bases align to TRBD2. Trimming cost V 3 bases and J 5 bases; bases outside gene matches: 11. The germline gives CDR1 SEHNR, CDR2 FQNEAQ (reference sequence). This CDR3 region has 18 residues. The CDR3 reads CASSFYQPLAGGNNEQFF. The CDR3 DNA reads as TGTGCCAGCAGCTTCTATCAACCTCTAGCGGGAGGGAACAATGAGCAGTTCTTC.